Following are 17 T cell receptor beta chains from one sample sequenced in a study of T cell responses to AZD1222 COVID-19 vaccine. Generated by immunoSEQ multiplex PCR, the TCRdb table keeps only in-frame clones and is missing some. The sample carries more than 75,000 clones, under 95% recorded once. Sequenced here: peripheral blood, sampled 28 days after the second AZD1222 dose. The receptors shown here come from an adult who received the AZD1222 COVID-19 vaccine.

The CDR3 sequence is CASSQVGQNTGELFF. In DNA, the CDR3 is TGCGCCAGCAGCCAAGTCGGACAAAACACCGGGGAGCTGTTTTTT. The rearrangement joins TRBV4-1 to TRBJ2-2, with D possibly being TRBD1 (5 bases). The CDR3 consists of 15 residues. With 1 base removed from V and 2 bases from J, the gap between germline ends came to 8 bases. The germline CDR1 and CDR2 sequences are MGHRA and YSYEKL.

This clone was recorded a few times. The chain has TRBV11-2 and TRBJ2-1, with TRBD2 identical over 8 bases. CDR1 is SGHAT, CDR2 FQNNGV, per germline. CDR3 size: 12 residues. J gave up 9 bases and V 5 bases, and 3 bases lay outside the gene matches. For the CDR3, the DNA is TGTGCCAGCAGCCCGCTAGCGGGTGAGCAGTTCTTC. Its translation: CASSPLAGEQFF.

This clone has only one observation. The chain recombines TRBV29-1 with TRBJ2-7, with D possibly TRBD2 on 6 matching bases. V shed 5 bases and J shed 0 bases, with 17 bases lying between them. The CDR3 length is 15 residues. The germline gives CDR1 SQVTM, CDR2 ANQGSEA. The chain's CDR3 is CSVSLAGRNSYEQYF. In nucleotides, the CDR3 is TGCAGCGTTTCCCTGGCAGGGAGGAACTCCTACGAGCAGTACTTC.

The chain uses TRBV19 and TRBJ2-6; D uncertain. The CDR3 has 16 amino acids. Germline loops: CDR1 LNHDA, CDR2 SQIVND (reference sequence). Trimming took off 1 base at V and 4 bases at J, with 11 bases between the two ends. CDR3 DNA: TGTGCCAGTAGTATAGTTCCGGGTGCGGGGGCCAACGTCCTGACTTTC. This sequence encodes CASSIVPGAGANVLTF.

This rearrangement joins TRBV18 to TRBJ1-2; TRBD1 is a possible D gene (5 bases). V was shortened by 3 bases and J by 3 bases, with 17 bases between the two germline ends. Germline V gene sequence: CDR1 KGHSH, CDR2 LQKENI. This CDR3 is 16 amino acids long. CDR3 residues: CASSPGDRGGDYGYTF. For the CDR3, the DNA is TGTGCCAGCTCACCCGGGGACCGTGGAGGAGACTATGGCTACACCTTC.

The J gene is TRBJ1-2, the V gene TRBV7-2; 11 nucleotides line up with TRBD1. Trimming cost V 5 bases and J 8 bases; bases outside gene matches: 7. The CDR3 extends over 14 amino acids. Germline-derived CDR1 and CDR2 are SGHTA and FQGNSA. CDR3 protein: CASSPRDRGVGYTF. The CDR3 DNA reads TGTGCCAGCAGCCCCCGGGACAGGGGGGTCGGCTACACCTTC.

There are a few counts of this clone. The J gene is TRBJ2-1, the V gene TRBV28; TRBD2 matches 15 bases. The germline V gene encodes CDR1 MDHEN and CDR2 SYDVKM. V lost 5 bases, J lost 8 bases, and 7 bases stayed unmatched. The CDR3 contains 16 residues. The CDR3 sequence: CASSKPGLAGGYEQFF. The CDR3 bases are TGTGCCAGCAGTAAACCAGGACTAGCGGGAGGGTATGAGCAGTTCTTC.

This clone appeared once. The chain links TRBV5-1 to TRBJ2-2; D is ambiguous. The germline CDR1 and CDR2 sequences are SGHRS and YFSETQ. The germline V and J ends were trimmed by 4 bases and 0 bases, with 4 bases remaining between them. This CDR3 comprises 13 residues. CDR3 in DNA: TGCGCCAGCAGCGACCCGAACACCGGGGAGCTGTTTTTT. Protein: CASSDPNTGELFF.

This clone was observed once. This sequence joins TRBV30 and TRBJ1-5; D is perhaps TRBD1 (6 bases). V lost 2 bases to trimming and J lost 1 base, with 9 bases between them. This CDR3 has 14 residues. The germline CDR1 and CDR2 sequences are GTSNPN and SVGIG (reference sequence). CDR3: CAWSQGGSNQPQHF. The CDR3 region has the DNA TGTGCCTGGAGTCAAGGGGGAAGCAATCAGCCCCAGCATTTT.

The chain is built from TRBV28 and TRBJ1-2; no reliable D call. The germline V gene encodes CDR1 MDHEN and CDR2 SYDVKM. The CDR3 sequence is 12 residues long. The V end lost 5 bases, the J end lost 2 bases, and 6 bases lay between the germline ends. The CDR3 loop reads CASSPGNYGYTF. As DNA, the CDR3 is TGTGCCAGCAGTCCAGGCAACTATGGCTACACCTTC.

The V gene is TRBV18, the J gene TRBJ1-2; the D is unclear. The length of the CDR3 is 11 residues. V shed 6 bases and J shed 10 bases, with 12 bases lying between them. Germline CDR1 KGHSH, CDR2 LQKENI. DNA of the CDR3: TGTGCCAGCTCTCCCGCAACGGACTACACCTTC. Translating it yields CASSPATDYTF. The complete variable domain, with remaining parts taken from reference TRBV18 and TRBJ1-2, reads NAGVMQNPRHLVRRRGQEARLRCSPMKGHSHVYWYRQLPEEGLKFMVYLQKENIIDESGMPKERFSAEFPKEGPSILRIQQVVRGDSAAYFCASSPATDYTFGSGTRLTVV.

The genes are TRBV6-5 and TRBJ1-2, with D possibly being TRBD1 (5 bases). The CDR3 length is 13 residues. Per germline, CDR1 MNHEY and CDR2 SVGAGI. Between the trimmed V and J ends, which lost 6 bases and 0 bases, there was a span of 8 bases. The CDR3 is CASSRDANYGYTF. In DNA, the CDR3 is TGTGCCAGCAGCCGGGACGCTAACTATGGCTACACCTTC.

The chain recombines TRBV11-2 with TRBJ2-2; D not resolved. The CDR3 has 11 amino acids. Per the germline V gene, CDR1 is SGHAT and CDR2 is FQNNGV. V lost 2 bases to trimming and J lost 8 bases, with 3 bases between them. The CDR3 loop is CASSLNGELFF. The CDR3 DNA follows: TGTGCCAGCAGCTTAAATGGGGAGCTGTTTTTT.

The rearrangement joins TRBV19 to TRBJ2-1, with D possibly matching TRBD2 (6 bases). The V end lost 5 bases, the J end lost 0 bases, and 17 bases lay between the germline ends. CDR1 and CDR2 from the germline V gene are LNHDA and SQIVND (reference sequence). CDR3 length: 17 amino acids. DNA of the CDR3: TGTGCCAGTAGTCCCGGTGGGACTTCCAGCTCCTACAATGAGCAGTTCTTC. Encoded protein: CASSPGGTSSSYNEQFF.

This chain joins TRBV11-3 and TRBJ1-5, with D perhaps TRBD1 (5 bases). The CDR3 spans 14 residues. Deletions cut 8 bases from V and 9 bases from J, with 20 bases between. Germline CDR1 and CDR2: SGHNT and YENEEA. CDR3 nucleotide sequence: TGTGCCAGCTCCCCGGGACTGCGTTATCCGCCCCAGCATTTT. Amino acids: CASSPGLRYPPQHF.

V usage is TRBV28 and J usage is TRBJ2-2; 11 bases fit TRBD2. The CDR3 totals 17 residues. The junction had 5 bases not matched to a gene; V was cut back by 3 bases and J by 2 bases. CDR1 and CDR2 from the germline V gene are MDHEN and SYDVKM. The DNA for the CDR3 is TGTGCCAGCAGTTTTCTACTAGCGGGAGTAAACACCGGGGAGCTGTTTTTT. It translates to CASSFLLAGVNTGELFF.

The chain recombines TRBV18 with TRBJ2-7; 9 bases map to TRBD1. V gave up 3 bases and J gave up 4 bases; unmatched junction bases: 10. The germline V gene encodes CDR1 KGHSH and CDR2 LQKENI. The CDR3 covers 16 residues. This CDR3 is CASSPSGGTGWYEQYF. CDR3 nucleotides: TGTGCCAGCTCACCTTCTGGAGGGACAGGGTGGTACGAGCAGTACTTC.